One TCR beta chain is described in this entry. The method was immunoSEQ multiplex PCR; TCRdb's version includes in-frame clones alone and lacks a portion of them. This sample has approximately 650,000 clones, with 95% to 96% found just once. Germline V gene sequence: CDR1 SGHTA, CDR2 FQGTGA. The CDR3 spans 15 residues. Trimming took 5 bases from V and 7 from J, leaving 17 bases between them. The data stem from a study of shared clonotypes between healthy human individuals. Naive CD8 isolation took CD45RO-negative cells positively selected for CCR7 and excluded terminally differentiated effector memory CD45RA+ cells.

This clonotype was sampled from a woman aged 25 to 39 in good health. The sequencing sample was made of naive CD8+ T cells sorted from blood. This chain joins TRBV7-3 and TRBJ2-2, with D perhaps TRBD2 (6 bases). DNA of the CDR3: TGTGCCAGCAGCCAAACGGGCGGGAATGGCGGGGAGCTGTTTTTT. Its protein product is CASSQTGGNGGELFF.